This T cell receptor beta chain came from a study of cytomegalovirus exposure and HLA in healthy donors. Whole-study context: As an earlier analysis found, about 179 million T cells yielded approximately 110 million unique TCR beta sequences.

Study-wide points: Researchers reported in a later analysis that a missense DCLRE1C variant was tied to TCR beta V- and J-gene trimming. About 87% or about 30% of the time was how often most TCR beta V segments were productive, according to an earlier analysis. Rare TCR sequences predominated, though certain public TCRs were found in many donors.

PCR involved 60 Vbeta and 13 Jbeta primers. Clones were read by immunoSEQ multiplex PCR, and TCRdb kept only the in-frame ones, dropping some. The profile covers about 170,000 clones, with 70% to 80% appearing a single time and approximately 2.2% taken by the ten largest. This CDR3 has 15 amino acids. Germline loops: CDR1 SGHTA, CDR2 FQGTGA. Details on this clone: Its antigen is as yet unknown.

The TCR was taken from a woman in her fifties or sixties in good health and CMV-seronegative. The rearrangement joins TRBV7-3 to TRBJ2-7; 7 bases agree with TRBD1. The J call may be wrong; the DNA end is better matched by TRBJ2-1. Sequencing used PBMCs. The CDR3 loop is CASSLPDRVGNEQFF. The CDR3 nucleotides are TGTGCCAGCAGCCTACCCGACAGGGTTGGAAATGAGCAGTTCTTC.